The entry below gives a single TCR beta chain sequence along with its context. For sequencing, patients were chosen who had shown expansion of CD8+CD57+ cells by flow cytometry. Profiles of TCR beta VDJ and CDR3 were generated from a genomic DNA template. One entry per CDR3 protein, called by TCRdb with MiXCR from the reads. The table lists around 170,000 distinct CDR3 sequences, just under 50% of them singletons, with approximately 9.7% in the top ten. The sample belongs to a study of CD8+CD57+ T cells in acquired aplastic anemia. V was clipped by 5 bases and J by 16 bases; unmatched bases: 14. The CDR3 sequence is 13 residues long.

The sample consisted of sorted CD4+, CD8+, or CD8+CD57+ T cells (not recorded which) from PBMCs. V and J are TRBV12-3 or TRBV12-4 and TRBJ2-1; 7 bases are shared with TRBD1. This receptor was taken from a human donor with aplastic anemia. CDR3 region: CASSPPDRERSFF. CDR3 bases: TGTGCCAGCAGTCCCCCCGACAGGGAGAGGAGCTTCTTC.